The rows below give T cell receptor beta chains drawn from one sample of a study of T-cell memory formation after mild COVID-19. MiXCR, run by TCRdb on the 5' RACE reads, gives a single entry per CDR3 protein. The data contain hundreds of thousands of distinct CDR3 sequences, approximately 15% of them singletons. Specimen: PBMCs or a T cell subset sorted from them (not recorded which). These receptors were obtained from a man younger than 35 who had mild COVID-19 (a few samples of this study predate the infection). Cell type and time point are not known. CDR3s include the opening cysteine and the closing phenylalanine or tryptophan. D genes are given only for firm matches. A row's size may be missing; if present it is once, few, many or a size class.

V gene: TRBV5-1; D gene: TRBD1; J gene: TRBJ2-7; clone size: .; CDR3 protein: CASSQTGVGSYEQYF; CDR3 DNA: TGCGCCAGCAGCCAGACAGGGGTTGGCTCCTACGAGCAGTACTTC
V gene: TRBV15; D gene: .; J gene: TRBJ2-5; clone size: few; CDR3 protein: CATRHGQETQYF; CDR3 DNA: TGTGCCACCAGGCACGGACAAGAGACCCAGTACTTC
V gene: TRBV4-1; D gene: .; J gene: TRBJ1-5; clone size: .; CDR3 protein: CASSQDPAGGSNQPQHF; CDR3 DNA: TGCGCCAGCAGCCAAGACCCTGCCGGGGGGAGCAATCAGCCCCAGCATTTT
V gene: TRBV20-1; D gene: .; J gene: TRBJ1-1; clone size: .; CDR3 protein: CSALSPHVQGEAFF; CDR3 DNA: TGCAGTGCTCTCTCCCCGCATGTTCAGGGTGAAGCTTTCTTT
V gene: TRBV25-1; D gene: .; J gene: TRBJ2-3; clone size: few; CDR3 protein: CASSARRFTDTQYF; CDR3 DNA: TGTGCCAGCAGTGCGAGGAGATTTACAGATACGCAGTATTTT
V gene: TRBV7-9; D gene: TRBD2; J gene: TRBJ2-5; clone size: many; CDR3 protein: CASSLGLAGGQESQYF; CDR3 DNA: TGTGCCAGCAGCTTAGGACTAGCGGGGGGCCAAGAATCCCAGTACTTC
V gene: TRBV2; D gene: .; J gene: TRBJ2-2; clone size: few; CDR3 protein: CARGGRENTGELFF; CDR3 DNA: TGTGCCAGGGGGGGCAGGGAGAACACCGGGGAGCTGTTTTTT
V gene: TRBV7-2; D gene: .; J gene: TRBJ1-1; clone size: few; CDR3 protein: CASSTQRGDTEAFF; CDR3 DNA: TGTGCCAGCAGCACACAACGGGGGGACACTGAAGCTTTCTTT
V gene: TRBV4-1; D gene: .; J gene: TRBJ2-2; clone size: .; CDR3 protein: CASSQELFRESGELFF; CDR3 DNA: TGCGCCAGCAGCCAAGAACTGTTCAGGGAGAGCGGGGAGCTGTTTTTT
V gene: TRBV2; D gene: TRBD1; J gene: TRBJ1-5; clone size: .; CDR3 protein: CASDGQGYIQPQHF; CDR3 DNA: TGTGCCAGCGATGGACAGGGCTATATTCAGCCCCAGCATTTT